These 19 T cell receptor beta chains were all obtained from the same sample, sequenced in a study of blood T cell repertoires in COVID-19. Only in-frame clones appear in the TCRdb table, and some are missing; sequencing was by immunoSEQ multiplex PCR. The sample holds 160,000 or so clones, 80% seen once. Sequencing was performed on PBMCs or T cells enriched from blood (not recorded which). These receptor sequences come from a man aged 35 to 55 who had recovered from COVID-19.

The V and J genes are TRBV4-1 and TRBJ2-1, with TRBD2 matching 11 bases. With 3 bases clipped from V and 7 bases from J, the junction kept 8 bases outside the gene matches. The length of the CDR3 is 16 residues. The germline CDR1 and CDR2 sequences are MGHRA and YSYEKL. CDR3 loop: CASSHLSGGAWNEQFF. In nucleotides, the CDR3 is TGCGCCAGCAGCCACCTTAGCGGGGGGGCCTGGAATGAGCAGTTCTTC.

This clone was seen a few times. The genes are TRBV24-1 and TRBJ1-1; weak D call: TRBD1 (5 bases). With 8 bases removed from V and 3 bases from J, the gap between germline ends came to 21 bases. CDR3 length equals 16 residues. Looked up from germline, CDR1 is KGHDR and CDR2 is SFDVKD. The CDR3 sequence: CATILQGNSRYTEAFF. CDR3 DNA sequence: TGTGCCACCATCTTGCAGGGCAACTCAAGGTACACTGAAGCTTTCTTT.

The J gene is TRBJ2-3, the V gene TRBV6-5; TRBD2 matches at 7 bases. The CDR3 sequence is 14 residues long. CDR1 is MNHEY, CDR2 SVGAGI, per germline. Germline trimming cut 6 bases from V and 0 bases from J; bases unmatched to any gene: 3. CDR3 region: CASRLGGSTDTQYF. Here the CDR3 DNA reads TGTGCCAGCAGACTCGGGGGGAGCACAGATACGCAGTATTTT.

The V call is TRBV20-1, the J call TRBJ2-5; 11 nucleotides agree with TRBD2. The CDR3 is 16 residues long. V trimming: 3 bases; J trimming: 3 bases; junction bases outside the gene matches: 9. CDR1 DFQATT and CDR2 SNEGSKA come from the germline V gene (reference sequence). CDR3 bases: TGCAGTGCTAGTACCTACGGGACTAGCGGTAAAGAGACCCAGTACTTC. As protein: CSASTYGTSGKETQYF.

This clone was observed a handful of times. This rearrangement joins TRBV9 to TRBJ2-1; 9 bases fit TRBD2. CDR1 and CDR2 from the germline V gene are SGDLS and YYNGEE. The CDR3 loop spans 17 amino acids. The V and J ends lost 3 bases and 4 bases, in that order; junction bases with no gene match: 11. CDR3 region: CASSAAGGPLEYNEQFF. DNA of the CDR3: TGTGCCAGCAGCGCCGCGGGAGGGCCATTGGAATACAATGAGCAGTTCTTC.

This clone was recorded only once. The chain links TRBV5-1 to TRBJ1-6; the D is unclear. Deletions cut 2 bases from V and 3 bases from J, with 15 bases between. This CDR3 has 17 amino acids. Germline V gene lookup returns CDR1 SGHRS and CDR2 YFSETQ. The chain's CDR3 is CASSLDPPGDYNSPLHF. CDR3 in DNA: TGCGCCAGCAGCTTAGATCCTCCCGGGGACTATAATTCACCCCTCCACTTT.

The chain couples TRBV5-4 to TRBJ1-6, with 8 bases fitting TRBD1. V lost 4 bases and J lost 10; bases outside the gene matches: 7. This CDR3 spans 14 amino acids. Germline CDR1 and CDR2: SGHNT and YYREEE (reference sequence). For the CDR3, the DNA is TGTGCCAGCAGCGCGGGACAGGCCGACTCACCCCTCCACTTT. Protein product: CASSAGQADSPLHF.

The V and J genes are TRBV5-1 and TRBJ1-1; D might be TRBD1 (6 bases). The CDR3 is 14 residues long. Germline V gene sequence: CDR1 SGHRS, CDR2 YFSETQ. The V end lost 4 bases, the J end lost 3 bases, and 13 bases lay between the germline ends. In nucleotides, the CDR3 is TGCGCCAGCAGCGGGGACACCGAGTACACTGAAGCTTTCTTT. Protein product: CASSGDTEYTEAFF.

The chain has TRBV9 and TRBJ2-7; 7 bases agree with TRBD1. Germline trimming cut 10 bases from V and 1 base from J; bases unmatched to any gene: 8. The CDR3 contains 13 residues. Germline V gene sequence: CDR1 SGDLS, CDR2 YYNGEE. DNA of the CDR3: TGTGCCTCCTCAGGGGGTGGATCCTACGAGCAGTACTTC. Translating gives CASSGGGSYEQYF.

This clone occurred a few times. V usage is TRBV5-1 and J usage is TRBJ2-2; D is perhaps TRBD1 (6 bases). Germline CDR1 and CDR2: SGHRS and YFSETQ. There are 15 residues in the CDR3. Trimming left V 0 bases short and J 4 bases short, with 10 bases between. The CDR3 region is CASSLGPTGTGELFF. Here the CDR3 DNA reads TGCGCCAGCAGCTTGGGCCCGACAGGCACCGGGGAGCTGTTTTTT.

The CDR3: CAWSLQSGGYTF. The CDR3 DNA follows: TGTGCCTGGAGTCTCCAGAGCGGTGGCTACACCTTC. This chain links TRBV30 with TRBJ1-2; no definite D call. Germline V lookup: CDR1 GTSNPN, CDR2 SVGIG (reference sequence). V lost 2 bases, J lost 7 bases, and 11 bases lay in between. This CDR3 contains 12 residues.

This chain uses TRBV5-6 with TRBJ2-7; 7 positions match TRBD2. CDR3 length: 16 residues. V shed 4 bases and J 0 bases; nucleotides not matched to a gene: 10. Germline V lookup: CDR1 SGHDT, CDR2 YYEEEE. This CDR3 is CASSPREGPFSYEQYF. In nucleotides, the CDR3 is TGTGCCAGCAGCCCTAGGGAGGGGCCCTTCTCCTACGAGCAGTACTTC.

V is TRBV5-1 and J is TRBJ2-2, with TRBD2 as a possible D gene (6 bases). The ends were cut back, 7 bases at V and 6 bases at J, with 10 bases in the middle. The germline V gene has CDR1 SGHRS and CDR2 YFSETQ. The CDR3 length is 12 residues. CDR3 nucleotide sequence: TGCGCCAGCCGCTGGGGGGCCGGGGAGCTGTTTTTT. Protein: CASRWGAGELFF.

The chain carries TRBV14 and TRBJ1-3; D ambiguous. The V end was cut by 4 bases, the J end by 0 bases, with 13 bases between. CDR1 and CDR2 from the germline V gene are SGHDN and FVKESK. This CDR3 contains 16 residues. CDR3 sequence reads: CASSLISGISGNTIYF. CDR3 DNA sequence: TGTGCCAGCAGCCTAATATCAGGCATCTCTGGAAACACCATATATTTT.

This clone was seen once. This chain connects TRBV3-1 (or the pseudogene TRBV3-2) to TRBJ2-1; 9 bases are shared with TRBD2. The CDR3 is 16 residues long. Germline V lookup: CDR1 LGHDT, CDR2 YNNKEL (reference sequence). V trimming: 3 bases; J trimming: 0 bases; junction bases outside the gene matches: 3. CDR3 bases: TGTGCCAGCAGCCAGGCGGGGGGGAGCTCCTACAATGAGCAGTTCTTC. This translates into CASSQAGGSSYNEQFF.

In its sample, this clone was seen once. CDR3 in amino acids: CAISESESGVAFF. The CDR3 nucleotides are TGTGCCATCAGTGAGTCAGAGTCCGGGGTGGCTTTCTTT. This chain connects TRBV10-3 to TRBJ1-1; no clear D. The CDR3 runs 13 residues. Germline V gives CDR1 ENHRY, CDR2 SYGVKD. V was clipped by 0 bases and J by 11 bases, with 13 bases between them.

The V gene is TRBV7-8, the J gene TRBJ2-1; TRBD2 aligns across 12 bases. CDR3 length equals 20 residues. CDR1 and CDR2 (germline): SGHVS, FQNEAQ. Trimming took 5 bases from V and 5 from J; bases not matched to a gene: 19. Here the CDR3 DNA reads TGTGCCAGCAGCCCAGAGGCCCGGTGGACTAGCGGGGCATATAACAATGAGCAGTTCTTC. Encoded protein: CASSPEARWTSGAYNNEQFF.

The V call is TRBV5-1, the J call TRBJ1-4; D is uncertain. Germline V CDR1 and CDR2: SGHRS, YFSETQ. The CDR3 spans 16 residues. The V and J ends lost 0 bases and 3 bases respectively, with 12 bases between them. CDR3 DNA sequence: TGCGCCAGCAGCTTGGGACACACCGACCCTAATGAAAAACTGTTTTTT. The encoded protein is CASSLGHTDPNEKLFF.

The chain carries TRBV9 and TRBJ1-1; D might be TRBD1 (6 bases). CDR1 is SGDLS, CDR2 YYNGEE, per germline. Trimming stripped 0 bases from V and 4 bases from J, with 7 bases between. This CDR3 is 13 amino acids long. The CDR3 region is CASSVEQGTEAFF. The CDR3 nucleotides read TGTGCCAGCAGCGTAGAACAGGGCACTGAAGCTTTCTTT.